A single T cell receptor beta chain is shown here with its context. Its antigen remains unidentified. The ends were cut back, 1 base at V and 0 bases at J, with 13 bases in the middle. The germline V gene encodes CDR1 LGHNA and CDR2 YNFKEQ. This CDR3 contains 17 residues. 60 Vbeta and 13 Jbeta primers were used in PCR. Sequenced by immunoSEQ multiplex PCR; TCRdb stores in-frame clones only, minus some. The data hold some 130,000 clones, with over 65% observed a single time. This entry is derived from a study of cytomegalovirus exposure and HLA in healthy donors. Study-wide findings and caveats: The sole available immune exposure information was CMV serostatus. The authors later linked a missense DCLRE1C variant to TCR beta V- and J-gene trimming. Most likely, a cluster of highly shared sequence variants arose as a sequencing artifact. CMV antigen specificity was confirmed in vitro for a few CMV-associated chains.

What was sequenced was PBMCs. The sequence derives from a man aged 50-60 years in good health and CMV-seronegative. The rearrangement links TRBV4-2 to TRBJ2-1, with D tentatively TRBD2 (5 bases). The CDR3: CASSQVRAEFSYNEQFF. DNA for the CDR3: TGTGCCAGCAGCCAAGTACGAGCGGAGTTCTCCTACAATGAGCAGTTCTTC.